These 2 T cell receptor beta chains share one sample of origin, sequenced in a study of neoadjuvant nivolumab and ipilimumab in lung cancer. Repertoires were generated with immunoSEQ multiplex PCR, while TCRdb's copy carries only in-frame clones and drops some. The data show roughly 45,000 clones, around 88% seen once. The sequencing used blood, collected before neoadjuvant nivolumab, alone or with ipilimumab. Receptors were obtained from an adult with non-small cell lung cancer. Some clones in this sample may be carry-over from other donors' samples.

V is TRBV5-4 and J is TRBJ2-1; D unresolved. The V gene's germline CDR1 is SGHNT and CDR2 YYREEE (reference sequence). Deletions cut 4 bases from V and 4 bases from J, with 6 bases between. The CDR3 is 12 residues long. CDR3 in DNA: TGTGCCAGCAGCAGGGTTTACAATGAGCAGTTCTTC. Its translation is CASSRVYNEQFF.

This sequence joins TRBV6-5 and TRBJ2-7; 10 bases fit TRBD2. CDR3 length: 15 amino acids. V was pared by 7 bases and J by 4 bases, with 10 bases of the junction left unmatched. Looked up from germline, CDR1 is MNHEY and CDR2 is SVGAGI. The CDR3 loop is CASTDGGSGRYEQYF. In nucleotides, the CDR3 is TGTGCCAGCACCGACGGGGGTAGCGGGAGGTACGAGCAGTACTTC.